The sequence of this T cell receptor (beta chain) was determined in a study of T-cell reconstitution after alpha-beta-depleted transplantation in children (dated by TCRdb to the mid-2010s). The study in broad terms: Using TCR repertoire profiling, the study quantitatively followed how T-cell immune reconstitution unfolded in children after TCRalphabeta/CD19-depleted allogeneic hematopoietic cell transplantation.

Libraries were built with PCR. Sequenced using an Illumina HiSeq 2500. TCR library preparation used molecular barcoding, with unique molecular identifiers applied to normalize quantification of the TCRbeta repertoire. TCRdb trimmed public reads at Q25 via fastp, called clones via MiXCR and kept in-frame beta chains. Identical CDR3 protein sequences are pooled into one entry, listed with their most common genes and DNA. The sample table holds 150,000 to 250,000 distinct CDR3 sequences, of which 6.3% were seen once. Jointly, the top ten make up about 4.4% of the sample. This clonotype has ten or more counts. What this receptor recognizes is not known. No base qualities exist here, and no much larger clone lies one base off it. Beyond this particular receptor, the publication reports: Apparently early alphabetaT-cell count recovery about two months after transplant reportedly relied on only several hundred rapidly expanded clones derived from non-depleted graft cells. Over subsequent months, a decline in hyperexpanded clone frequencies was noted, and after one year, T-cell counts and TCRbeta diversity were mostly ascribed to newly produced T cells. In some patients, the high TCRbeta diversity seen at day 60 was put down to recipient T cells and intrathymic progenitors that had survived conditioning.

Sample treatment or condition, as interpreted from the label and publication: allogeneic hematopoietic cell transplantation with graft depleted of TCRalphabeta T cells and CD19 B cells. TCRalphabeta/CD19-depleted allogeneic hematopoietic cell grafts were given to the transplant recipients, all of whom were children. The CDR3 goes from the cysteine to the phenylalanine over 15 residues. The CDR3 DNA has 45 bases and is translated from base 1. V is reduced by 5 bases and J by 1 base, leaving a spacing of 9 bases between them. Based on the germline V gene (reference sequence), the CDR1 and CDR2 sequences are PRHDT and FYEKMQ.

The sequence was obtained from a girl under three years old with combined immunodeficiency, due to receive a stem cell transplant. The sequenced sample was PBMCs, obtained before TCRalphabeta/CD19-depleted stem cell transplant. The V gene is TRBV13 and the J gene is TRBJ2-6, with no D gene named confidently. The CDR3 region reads CASSPPRSGANVLTF. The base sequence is TGTGCCAGCAGCCCCCCGAGATCTGGGGCCAACGTCCTGACTTTC.